The rows below give T cell receptor beta chains drawn from one sample of a study of cytomegalovirus exposure and HLA in healthy donors. Sequencing was performed with immunoSEQ multiplex PCR; in TCRdb, only in-frame clones are kept and a portion is missing. In the table there are 100,000 to 150,000 clones, approximately 81% of which are singletons. The sequencing sample was made of PBMCs. These receptors all come from a man in his late teens or twenties in good health and CMV-seronegative. CDR3s leave out the opening cysteine and the closing phenylalanine or tryptophan. A D gene is named only where the DNA matches it firmly.

V	J	D	CDR3
TRBV6-4	TRBJ1-5	NA	ASSERAGGNQPQH
TRBV7-8	TRBJ1-1	NA	ASSLASADRRTF
TRBV13	TRBJ1-2	NA	ASSSRWTVPYGYT
TRBV20-1	TRBJ1-1	NA	SAATQGPAF
TRBV21-1	TRBJ1-5	NA	ASLRSPNQPQH
TRBV30	TRBJ1-1	NA	AWSVRQNTEAF
TRBV27	TRBJ1-1	TRBD1	ASSPSTGRAEAF
TRBV30	TRBJ1-2	TRBD1	AWTGGMGYT
TRBV30	TRBJ1-5	TRBD1	AWGQGRSNQPQH
TRBV4-1	TRBJ2-2	NA	ASSQDQGHRIGELF
TRBV5-1	TRBJ2-1	NA	ASSGWGDEQF
TRBV27	TRBJ1-5	NA	ASSPRQANQPQH
TRBV6-5	TRBJ2-5	NA	ASSSPRETQY
TRBV28	TRBJ1-5	NA	ASSFEGSNQPQH
TRBV7-9	TRBJ2-1	TRBD1	ASSSPRQGKNEQF
TRBV7-6	TRBJ1-1	NA	ASSHGQLNTEAF
TRBV6-1	TRBJ1-6	NA	ASSEPGQSNSPLH
TRBV5-1	TRBJ2-7	TRBD2	ASSPFGEGSEQY
TRBV5-1	TRBJ2-2	NA	ASSLGMSRLIGELF
TRBV5-6	TRBJ2-5	TRBD1	ASSWDRGQETQY
TRBV6-6	TRBJ2-5	NA	ASSRTGNQETQY
TRBV10-3	TRBJ2-1	NA	AISQGVVNEQF
TRBV7-9	TRBJ2-6	NA	ASSYRDTHSGANVLT
TRBV29-1	TRBJ2-7	NA	SVEQAGTVYEQY
TRBV15	TRBJ2-1	NA	ATSLQGLRAVGSSYNEQF
TRBV29-1	TRBJ1-2	NA	SVEPSNYGYT
TRBV10-1	TRBJ2-5	TRBD1	ASSESGGAETQY
TRBV27	TRBJ1-1	TRBD1	ASSHRGRTPEAF
TRBV7-2	TRBJ2-4	NA	ASSFRSSIQY
TRBV10-2	TRBJ1-3	NA	ASSEFQVENTIY
TRBV30	TRBJ2-7	TRBD1	AGQGAREQY
TRBV30	TRBJ1-2	NA	AWTSGSYGYT
TRBV2	TRBJ1-2	NA	ASSEAGSYGYT
TRBV11-3	TRBJ1-1	NA	ASSLRGGTEAF
TRBV5-6	TRBJ1-1	NA	ASSFSPNTEAF
TRBV7-8	TRBJ1-2	NA	ASSLAAGVYGYT
TRBV6-1	TRBJ1-2	TRBD1	ASKKPPQGVNGYT